Detailed here is one TCR beta chain. Its antigen remains unknown. This CDR3 has 15 residues. Profiled with immunoSEQ multiplex PCR; TCRdb holds only in-frame clones, not every one. The sample consists of 170,000 or so clones, roughly nine tenths of them appearing once. The record originates from a study of T cell responses to AZD1222 COVID-19 vaccine. The overall study: Pooled in the analysis were second doses at about 4 or about 12 weeks.

Study outcomes and limitations: The donor group comprised mostly white British people and more females; the analysis possibly underestimated clonal diversity.

The sequence came from an adult in good health. The rearrangement joins TRBV21-1 to TRBJ2-7. TRBV21-1 represents a pseudogene. Sequences were derived from peripheral blood, sampled on day 0 of AZD1222 vaccination. CDR3 nucleotides: TGTGCCAGCAGCAAAGCGGTTAGGGGGAGGTGCGAGCAGTACTTC. It specifies CASSKAVRGRCEQYF.